The clone carrying this T cell receptor (beta chain) was seen more than once but under ten times. Its target is not known. The sample comes from a study of beta chain features in type 1 diabetes. Study context: On cell yields, gender and age, patients and healthy donors were similar.

TCRB transcripts that were expressed got sequenced, as all of the isolated RNA had been reverse transcribed. Assay used: immunoSEQ multiplex PCR; TCRdb lists only in-frame clones, some missing. The repertoire holds over 150,000 clones, with under 9.5% as singletons. There are 11 residues in the CDR3. CDR1 and CDR2 (germline): SQVTM, ANQGSEA. V lost 7 bases and J 4 bases, leaving 8 bases between the germline ends. Study-level points and caveats: Among patients with Type 1 diabetes, TCRB CDR3s were moderately but significantly shorter in every one of the four CD4+ subsets.

The sequenced sample consisted of central memory CD4+ T cells from blood. V and J are TRBV29-1 and TRBJ2-1; D not resolved. The source is a man younger than 35 with type 1 diabetes. The CDR3 loop is CSGSEYNEQFF. In DNA form, the CDR3 reads TGCAGCGGATCAGAATACAATGAGCAGTTCTTC.